A single sample gave rise to the 29 T cell receptor beta chains below, sequenced in a study of cytotoxic CD8 clonotypes in ibrutinib-treated CLL (dated by TCRdb to the early 2020s). The library came from the immunoSEQ multiplex PCR assay. TCRdb limited this immuneACCESS table to in-frame rearrangements with V and J called. A share of clones is missing; checked studies link under half to unresolved V genes, and the rest is unexplained. The sample has approximately 74,000 clones on record, 80% of them singletons. The ten largest clones take up 7.7% of the sample. The time point tag for this specimen amounts to: progressive disease on ibrutinib. The sequencing used PBMCs, collected at disease progression, from a patient treated with ibrutinib. The receptors originated from a human donor with chronic lymphocytic leukemia.

The genes are TRBV7-9 and TRBJ1-5, with D perhaps matching TRBD1 (5 bases). V gave up 5 bases and J gave up 10 bases, with 12 bases separating them. The CDR3 is 12 amino acids. Germline values: CDR1 SEHNR, CDR2 FQNEAQ (reference sequence). In nucleotides, the CDR3 is TGTGCCAGCAGCGCCAGGGAACCACCCCAGCATTTT. Its translation is CASSAREPPQHF.

The genes are TRBV16 and TRBJ2-1, with unresolved D. The CDR3 consists of 21 residues. Per the germline V gene, CDR1 is KGHSY and CDR2 is FQNENV. Trimming took 5 bases from V and 4 from J, leaving 33 bases between them. The CDR3 loop is CASSRGRRAYLAGRNYNEQFF. The CDR3 DNA is TGTGCCAGCAGCAGAGGACGCCGAGCCTACCTGGCTGGACGAAATTACAATGAGCAGTTCTTC.

V is TRBV6-5 and J is TRBJ1-4; unclear D gene. The V end was cut by 10 bases, the J end by 4 bases, with 16 bases between. There are 14 residues in the CDR3. CDR1 and CDR2 from the germline V gene are MNHEY and SVGAGI. CDR3 DNA sequence: TGTGCCACCTCTAGGGTTTTACATAATGAAAAACTGTTTTTT. This sequence encodes CATSRVLHNEKLFF.

The V and J genes are TRBV5-1 and TRBJ2-5; 7 bases map to TRBD1. Germline lookup yields CDR1 SGHRS and CDR2 YFSETQ. Trimming at V came to 4 bases and at J to 1 base, leaving 7 bases not matched to a gene. This CDR3 comprises 15 residues. The CDR3 reads CASSQTGAPQETQYF. CDR3 DNA sequence: TGCGCCAGCAGCCAAACAGGGGCACCCCAAGAGACCCAGTACTTC.

This clone is classed as medium-sized. The V call is TRBV30, the J call TRBJ1-2, with D maybe TRBD1 (5 bases). V lost 2 bases and J lost 6, with 10 bases in between. The CDR3 loop spans 12 amino acids. Germline V lookup: CDR1 GTSNPN, CDR2 SVGIG (reference sequence). CDR3: CAWSRQTDGYTF. Here the CDR3 DNA reads TGTGCCTGGAGTCGCCAGACAGATGGCTACACCTTC.

The rearrangement joins TRBV9 to TRBJ1-1; D is possibly TRBD1 (5 bases). V shed 5 bases and J shed 2 bases, with 13 bases lying between them. Germline V gene lookup returns CDR1 SGDLS and CDR2 YYNGEE. This CDR3 comprises 14 residues. CDR3 sequence: CASSGGGLNTEAFF. For the CDR3, the DNA is TGTGCCAGCAGTGGGGGAGGGCTCAACACTGAAGCTTTCTTT.

CDR3 nucleotide sequence: TGCAGCGTTTCCCGGGGCGCCTTTGAAGCTTTCTTT. It is translated as CSVSRGAFEAFF. The chain is built from TRBV29-1 and TRBJ1-1; D is perhaps TRBD1 (5 bases). The CDR3 loop spans 12 amino acids. V was shortened by 5 bases and J by 7 bases, with 14 bases between the two germline ends. Germline V gene lookup returns CDR1 SQVTM and CDR2 ANQGSEA.

The rearrangement joins TRBV15 to TRBJ1-3; D is ambiguous. V dropped 5 bases and J dropped 2 bases, with 10 bases sitting between them. The CDR3 spans 14 residues. In germline, CDR1 is LNHNV, CDR2 YYDKDF (reference sequence). CDR3 nucleotides: TGTGCCACCAGCCGCTGGGGTACTGGAAACACCATATATTTT. It codes for CATSRWGTGNTIYF.

The chain is built from TRBV30 and TRBJ2-4; 9 bases are a match to TRBD1. Germline assignment: CDR1 GTSNPN and CDR2 SVGIG (reference sequence). This CDR3 contains 13 residues. V shed 1 base, J shed 6 bases, and the junction held 1 base outside the gene matches. CDR3 amino acids: CAWSGQGVNIQYF. The CDR3 DNA is TGTGCCTGGAGTGGACAGGGGGTAAACATTCAGTACTTC.

This chain connects TRBV6-5 to TRBJ2-7; D possibly corresponds to TRBD1 (6 bases). The CDR3 runs 13 residues. CDR1 is MNHEY, CDR2 SVGAGI, per germline. V dropped 4 bases and J dropped 2 bases, with 9 bases sitting between them. The CDR3 DNA sequence: TGTGCCAGCAGTTCTGGACAGACCTACGAGCAGTACTTC. Its translation: CASSSGQTYEQYF.

This clone was seen a handful of times. The V gene is TRBV27, the J gene TRBJ1-2, with unresolved D. This CDR3 is 13 amino acids long. V shed 6 bases and J shed 3 bases, with 11 bases lying between them. CDR1 and CDR2 from the germline V gene are MNHEY and SMNVEV (reference sequence). The DNA for the CDR3 is TGTGCCAGCAGCGTAGGGCAGGACTATGGCTACACCTTC. It specifies CASSVGQDYGYTF.

This clone was counted between two and nine times. The V gene is TRBV7-9, the J gene TRBJ1-1, with D perhaps TRBD1 (5 bases). The CDR3 extends over 15 amino acids. V was pared by 8 bases and J by 4 bases, with 20 bases between. Looked up from germline, CDR1 is SEHNR and CDR2 is FQNEAQ (reference sequence). The CDR3, as DNA: TGTGCCAGCGCTTACGGGACGGGAGGCAGCACTGAAGCTTTCTTT. This codes for CASAYGTGGSTEAFF.

The chain couples TRBV6-1 to TRBJ2-7; tentatively, D is TRBD2 (6 bases). CDR1 is MNHNS, CDR2 SASEGT, per germline. The CDR3 is 12 amino acids. This chain's CDR3 is CAGGTDSYEQYF. The CDR3 DNA reads TGTGCTGGGGGGACGGACTCCTACGAGCAGTACTTC.

V is TRBV19 and J is TRBJ2-7; D may match TRBD1 or TRBD2 (5 bases each). Trimming left V 6 bases short and J 4 bases short, with 13 bases between. The length of the CDR3 is 13 residues. Germline V gene sequence: CDR1 LNHDA, CDR2 SQIVND (reference sequence). In DNA form, the CDR3 reads TGTGCCAGTAGCTGGGACCGAGATTACGAGCAGTACTTC. Translated: CASSWDRDYEQYF.

CDR3 sequence: CASAEGWGAGYTF. DNA for the CDR3: TGTGCCAGCGCAGAGGGGTGGGGGGCTGGCTACACCTTC. The gene calls are TRBV27 and TRBJ1-2; D might be TRBD1 (6 bases). This CDR3 is 13 amino acids long. Germline values: CDR1 MNHEY, CDR2 SMNVEV (reference sequence). V was shortened by 8 bases and J by 7 bases, with 17 bases between the two germline ends.

The chain is built from TRBV18 and TRBJ2-7, with D tentatively TRBD1 or TRBD2 (5 bases each). This CDR3 region has 15 residues. Germline-derived CDR1 and CDR2 are KGHSH and LQKENI. V lost 0 bases and J lost 2, with 11 bases in between. The DNA of the CDR3 is TGTGCCAGCTCACCACCAGTTACGGGGCCCTACGAGCAGTACTTC. Translating gives CASSPPVTGPYEQYF.

The chain carries TRBV19 and TRBJ2-1, with 9 bases lining up with TRBD2. Trimming took 7 bases from V and 5 from J; bases not matched to a gene: 9. The germline CDR1 and CDR2 sequences are LNHDA and SQIVND (reference sequence). CDR3 length: 15 residues. The CDR3 loop is CASTVGGRANNEQFF. Here the CDR3 DNA reads TGTGCCAGTACCGTGGGCGGGAGGGCCAACAATGAGCAGTTCTTC.

V is TRBV7-9 and J is TRBJ1-4; TRBD1 matches 8 bases. J lost 3 bases, V lost 5 bases, and 17 bases had no gene match. The germline CDR1 and CDR2 sequences are SEHNR and FQNEAQ (reference sequence). This CDR3 has 19 residues. CDR3 protein: CASSRPGQGPLGANEKLFF. Written as DNA, the CDR3 is TGTGCCAGCAGCCGCCCCGGACAGGGTCCTCTGGGGGCTAATGAAAAACTGTTTTTT.

The chain recombines TRBV19 with TRBJ1-2; 9 bases fit TRBD1. Germline CDR1 reads LNHDA; CDR2 reads SQIVND (reference sequence). The CDR3 has 15 amino acids. The V and J ends lost 5 bases and 4 bases, in that order; junction bases with no gene match: 8. CDR3 sequence (DNA): TGTGCCAGTAGTGCACAGGGGGCTGTCATCTATGGCTACACCTTC. It is translated as CASSAQGAVIYGYTF.

V usage is TRBV27 and J usage is TRBJ2-1, with a tentative D call TRBD2 (7 bases). V was trimmed by 8 bases and J by 9 bases, leaving 26 bases between them. The CDR3 is made up of 16 amino acids. The germline gives CDR1 MNHEY, CDR2 SMNVEV (reference sequence). The CDR3 coding sequence is TGTGCCAGCTATGCGTCTGGGGCCCCGGGGGGCGGTGAGCAGTTCTTC. Residues: CASYASGAPGGGEQFF.

This chain uses TRBV6-5 with TRBJ2-2; no clear D gene. The CDR3 consists of 12 residues. Germline V gene sequence: CDR1 MNHEY, CDR2 SVGAGI. Trimming left V 5 bases short and J 6 bases short, with 7 bases between. CDR3 DNA: TGTGCCAGCAGTCCTAATCCCGGGGAGCTGTTTTTT. This translates into CASSPNPGELFF.

The chain uses TRBV6-5 and TRBJ2-1, with 9 bases aligning to TRBD2. V dropped 6 bases and J dropped 8; count of bases not matched to a gene: 11. CDR1 MNHEY and CDR2 SVGAGI come from the germline V gene. This CDR3 is built from 15 residues. The CDR3, as DNA: TGTGCCAGCAGCCCCGGGGGACTAGCCCTAGATGAGCAGTTCTTC. Protein sequence: CASSPGGLALDEQFF.

Only a few counts were recorded for this clone. This rearrangement joins TRBV21-1 to TRBJ1-6; the table's D call TRBD1 went unverified against the DNA. TRBV21-1 is labeled a pseudogene. The CDR3 loop spans 15 amino acids. The CDR3 sequence is CASSTSGTGNSPLHF. CDR3 coding DNA: TGTGCCAGCAGCACCTCCGGGACAGGGAATTCACCCCTCCACTTT.

This chain connects TRBV5-6 to TRBJ2-7; D may match TRBD1 or TRBD2 (5 bases each). CDR1 and CDR2 from the germline V gene are SGHDT and YYEEEE. V was clipped by 4 bases and J by 0 bases, with 14 bases between them. This CDR3 has 15 amino acids. CDR3 sequence reads: CASSRGRRSSYEQYF. CDR3 nucleotides: TGTGCCAGCAGCCGGGGACGCCGCAGCTCCTACGAGCAGTACTTC.

The chain links TRBV19 to TRBJ2-2; D gene ambiguous. V lost 1 base and J lost 4, with 10 bases in between. Germline loops: CDR1 LNHDA, CDR2 SQIVND (reference sequence). The CDR3 is 15 residues long. DNA for the CDR3: TGTGCCAGTAGTATAGGCACCCGAAGCACCGGGGAGCTGTTTTTT. It translates to CASSIGTRSTGELFF.

The chain is built from TRBV2 and TRBJ2-2; weak D call: TRBD2 (5 bases). The V end lost 10 bases, the J end lost 1 base, and 10 bases lay between the germline ends. This CDR3 contains 13 residues. CDR1 is SNHLY and CDR2 is FYNNEI in the germline V gene. CDR3 sequence (DNA): TGTGCCAACGGACGGGGGAACACCGGGGAGCTGTTTTTT. This encodes CANGRGNTGELFF.

The chain uses TRBV7-9 and TRBJ1-1; possible D gene TRBD1, 5 bases. Trimming left V 1 base short and J 9 bases short, with 9 bases between. The CDR3 covers 12 residues. CDR1 is SEHNR and CDR2 is FQNEAQ in the germline V gene (reference sequence). The CDR3 bases are TGTGCCAGCAGCTTAGTGGGACCTAAAGCTTTCTTT. Amino acid sequence: CASSLVGPKAFF.

The chain links TRBV2 to TRBJ1-5, with 10 bases fitting TRBD1. The CDR3 is 14 residues long. Germline lookup yields CDR1 SNHLY and CDR2 FYNNEI. V was clipped by 6 bases and J by 5 bases; unmatched bases: 4. The CDR3 DNA follows: TGTGCCAGCAGCTCGACAGGGGGCTATCAGCCCCAGCATTTT. Its translation: CASSSTGGYQPQHF.

This chain joins TRBV4-1 and TRBJ1-3; 7 bases fit TRBD1. CDR3 length: 16 amino acids. Trimming cost V 4 bases and J 2 bases; bases outside gene matches: 8. The germline gives CDR1 MGHRA, CDR2 YSYEKL. CDR3 region: CASSPWTGPTGNTIYF. CDR3 sequence (DNA): TGCGCCAGCAGCCCGTGGACAGGACCAACTGGAAACACCATATATTTT.